Listed below are T cell receptor beta chains from one sample, sequenced in a study of shared clonotypes between healthy human individuals. Sequencing used immunoSEQ multiplex PCR; TCRdb keeps in-frame clones, though not all of them. The sample holds roughly 2,000,000 clones, around 95% seen once. The source material was naive CD8+ T cells from PBMCs. The source is a man younger than 30 in good health. Some clones in this sample may be carry-over from other donors' samples. Each CDR3 is given with its conserved first and last residue. Each record gives: V gene, D gene, J gene, clone size, CDR3 DNA, CDR3 protein. D genes are given only for firm matches. Some rows have no size entry. The others give once, few or many, or a class for an expanded clone.

>TRBV7-9|TRBD2|TRBJ2-7|once
TGTGCCAGCAGCTTACACAGAACTAGCGCGGACTACGAGCAGTACTTC
CASSLHRTSADYEQYF
>TRBV27|NA|TRBJ1-1|NA
TGTGCCAGCAGTATGACAGAGATTAACACTGAAGCTTTCTTT
CASSMTEINTEAFF
>TRBV27|TRBD2|TRBJ2-2|NA
TGTGCCAGCAGTTTAGTGGGACTAGCGGGGAACACCGGGGAGCTGTTTTTT
CASSLVGLAGNTGELFF
>TRBV4-1|TRBD2|TRBJ2-2|NA
TGCGCCAGCAGCCCTCTGACTAGCGGATACACCGGGGAGCTGTTTTTT
CASSPLTSGYTGELFF
>TRBV13|NA|TRBJ1-1|NA
TGTGCCAGCAGCTTACCCGTAAAGTCTGGAGGCACTGAAGCTTTCTTT
CASSLPVKSGGTEAFF
>TRBV30|NA|TRBJ1-2|NA
TGTGCCTGGAGTGAATTTACTAACTATGGCTACACCTTC
CAWSEFTNYGYTF
>TRBV5-1|NA|TRBJ2-7|once
TGCGCCAGCAGCCCGGGGCACCTGACGGGGCCCGCATCCTACGAGCAGTACTTC
CASSPGHLTGPASYEQYF
>TRBV21-1|NA|TRBJ2-7|NA
TGTGCCAGCAGCGGCCGGAGACATCCCGAGCAGTACTTC
CASSGRRHPEQYF
>TRBV29-1|NA|TRBJ1-4|once
TGCAGCGTCGGTTTAGGGCCGGGACGGCCTAATGAAAAACTGTTTTTT
CSVGLGPGRPNEKLFF
>TRBV14|NA|TRBJ2-5|once
TGTGCCAGCAGCCCTCGGGTCCGCCAAGAGACCCAGTACTTC
CASSPRVRQETQYF
>TRBV19|NA|TRBJ1-5|NA
TGTGCCAGTAGTATAGGTGGCAGGTTTAATCAGCCCCAGCATTTT
CASSIGGRFNQPQHF
>TRBV9|NA|TRBJ1-2|NA
TGTGCCAGCAGCGACAACCGGGCCCGGGCCGGGGGTAGCAGGGATGGCTACACCTTC
CASSDNRARAGGSRDGYTF
>TRBV30|NA|TRBJ1-2|few
TGTGCCTGGAGTGTTGACTCTAACTATGGCTACACCTTC
CAWSVDSNYGYTF
>TRBV10-3|NA|TRBJ2-3|NA
TGTGCCACCGGGGGGCCAGGGGACGAGAGGCCAGATACGCAGTATTTT
CATGGPGDERPDTQYF
>TRBV27|NA|TRBJ1-1|NA
TGTGCCAGCAGTTCTATCCAGGGTCGAACTGAAGCTTTCTTT
CASSSIQGRTEAFF
>TRBV7-9|NA|TRBJ2-3|once
TGTGCCAGCAGCTTAGATACGGGGCCGCGCACAGATACGCAGTATTTT
CASSLDTGPRTDTQYF
>TRBV28|NA|TRBJ2-7|NA
TGTGCCAGCAGAACCTCCTACGAGCAGTACTTC
CASRTSYEQYF
>TRBV19|NA|TRBJ1-2|once
TGTGCCAGTAGTATAGATCCCCTCCTTAGTGGCTACACCTTC
CASSIDPLLSGYTF
>TRBV6-1|NA|TRBJ1-3|once
TGTGCCAGCAGTGAAAGGGGGGTAGGGACGGCCTATTTT
CASSERGVGTAYF
>TRBV27|TRBD2|TRBJ2-7|NA
TGTGCCAGCAGTTTAGGGAGGGCTTACGAGCAGTACTTC
CASSLGRAYEQYF
>TRBV16|TRBD1|TRBJ2-1|NA
TGTGCCAGCAGCCCTCCGGACAGGGCCAATGAGCAGTTCTTC
CASSPPDRANEQFF
>TRBV27|NA|TRBJ1-1|NA
TGTGCCAGCAGTAAAAAACAGTACATGAACACTGAAGCTTTCTTT
CASSKKQYMNTEAFF
>TRBV28|NA|TRBJ2-7|NA
TGTGCCAGCAGTTTAGAGTATGGCAGGGGCCCCTACGAGCAGTACTTC
CASSLEYGRGPYEQYF
>TRBV7-9|NA|TRBJ2-5|NA
TGTGCCAGCAGCCATGGGACTCCATGGCAGTACTTC
CASSHGTPWQYF
>TRBV4-1|NA|TRBJ2-1|NA
TGCGCCAGCAGCCAATCTAGGGGCGAGCAGTTCTTC
CASSQSRGEQFF
>TRBV4-1|NA|TRBJ1-5|NA
TGCGCCAGCAGCCAAACGGGTAGGCAGCCCCAGCATTTT
CASSQTGRQPQHF
>TRBV27|TRBD2|TRBJ2-7|NA
TGTGCCAGCAGTGCCTATAGCGGGAGCTTTTCCTACGAGCAGTACTTC
CASSAYSGSFSYEQYF
>TRBV7-2|NA|TRBJ2-1|NA
TGTGCCACCAGGGTCGGGAGCCGAAATAATGAGCAGTTCTTC
CATRVGSRNNEQFF
>TRBV6-1|NA|TRBJ2-1|NA
TGTGCCAGCAGTGAAGAGATAGGATCCTACAATGAGCAGTTCTTC
CASSEEIGSYNEQFF
>TRBV10-3|NA|TRBJ2-7|NA
TGTGCCATCAGTGATCCCGGGACCCAGGACCCCTACGAGCAGTACTTC
CAISDPGTQDPYEQYF
>TRBV5-1|NA|TRBJ2-5|NA
TGCGCCAGCAGCTTGGGTTGGAGGGAAGAAGAGACCCAGTACTTC
CASSLGWREEETQYF
>TRBV28|TRBD2|TRBJ2-7|NA
TGTGCCAGCAGTCAGTTCCGGGGGGTCGAGCAGTACTTC
CASSQFRGVEQYF
>TRBV10-1|NA|TRBJ2-5|NA
TGCGCCAGCAGCGGACGGGGCTCGGAGACCCAGTACTTC
CASSGRGSETQYF
>TRBV4-3|NA|TRBJ2-2|once
TGCGCCAGCAGCCAAAGGGGGGCAGGGCGGTACACCGGGGAGCTGTTTTTT
CASSQRGAGRYTGELFF
>TRBV11-2|NA|TRBJ2-7|NA
TGTGCCAGCAGCCCGCGCCGGACCGAGCAGTACTTC
CASSPRRTEQYF
>TRBV6-6|NA|TRBJ2-1|once
TGTGCCAGCAGCCTAGGGTATGAGGACAATGAGCAGTTCTTC
CASSLGYEDNEQFF
>TRBV18|NA|TRBJ2-5|NA
TGTGCCACCAGGGCGGCGGATGGAGAGACCCAGTACTTC
CATRAADGETQYF
>TRBV4-3|NA|TRBJ2-7|NA
TGCGCCAGCAGCCAAGCCCGGGCGCCCAGCGAGCAGTACTTC
CASSQARAPSEQYF
>TRBV6-1|NA|TRBJ1-5|NA
TGTGCCAGCAGTGAATGGACGTCAAAGGGGCCCCAGCATTTT
CASSEWTSKGPQHF
>TRBV4-1|NA|TRBJ2-3|NA
TGCGCCAGCAGCCAAATCCGGGAAGCCCCAGATACGCAGTATTTT
CASSQIREAPDTQYF
>TRBV15|NA|TRBJ2-5|NA
TGTGCCACCAGCAACTCCGGGGAAAATCAAGAGACCCAGTACTTC
CATSNSGENQETQYF
>TRBV7-9|NA|TRBJ1-1|NA
TGTGCCAGCAGCGCACCCGGTCAGCTGAACACTGAAGCTTTCTTT
CASSAPGQLNTEAFF
>TRBV11-2|NA|TRBJ2-7|NA
TGTGCCGTCGGGAGAGGGGGGGAGCAGTACTTC
CAVGRGGEQYF
>TRBV5-6|NA|TRBJ1-1|NA
TGTGCCAGCAGCTTCTCAGGGTTGGGGGGAGCTTTCTTT
CASSFSGLGGAFF
>TRBV9|TRBD1|TRBJ2-1|NA
TGTGCCAGCAGCGTATATACAGGGGTCGATGAGCAGTTCTTC
CASSVYTGVDEQFF
>TRBV27|NA|TRBJ2-2|NA
TGTGCCAGCAGTTTTTCAAGGGGCGCCGGCACCGGGGAGCTGTTTTTT
CASSFSRGAGTGELFF
>TRBV5-8|NA|TRBJ2-7|NA
TGTGCCAGCAGCTTTAGAGAAGGCACCTACGAGCAGTACTTC
CASSFREGTYEQYF